This is a list of T cell receptor beta chains from one sample in a study of vaccination and CD4 T cells after COVID-19. These receptors have no known antigen. A single record per CDR3 protein comes from TCRdb applying MiXCR to the PCR reads. The sample has about 5,000 distinct CDR3 sequences; 44% are singletons. The material was CD4+ T cells from blood, cultured in vitro, obtained after SARS-CoV-2 vaccination. The receptors stem from a human donor who had recovered from COVID-19. The CDR3 runs from the conserved cysteine through the conserved F or W. Each record gives: V gene, clone size, D gene, J gene, CDR3 DNA, CDR3 protein. D genes are given only for firm matches. Clone size is not always given. Where it is, it says once, few, many or a class for expanded clones.

TRBV6-1	-	TRBD1	TRBJ2-2	TGTGCCAGCAAGGTCCCGACAGGGGGGACCGGGGAGCTGTTTTTT	CASKVPTGGTGELFF
TRBV24-1	-	TRBD1	TRBJ2-4	TGTGCCACCAGTGATTCGGACAGGGCGGCCAAAAACATTCAGTACTTC	CATSDSDRAAKNIQYF
TRBV7-9	-	-	TRBJ2-5	TGTGCCAGCAGCCCCCCGACTAGACAAGAGACCCAGTACTTC	CASSPPTRQETQYF
TRBV28	-	-	TRBJ1-1	TGTGCCAGCAGTTGGGCACAGGTCATGAACACTGAAGCTTTCTTT	CASSWAQVMNTEAFF
TRBV20-1	-	TRBD2	TRBJ2-3	TGCAGTGCTACTACTAGCGGAAACACAGATACGCAGTATTTT	CSATTSGNTDTQYF
TRBV2	-	TRBD1	TRBJ1-5	TGTGCCAGCAGTGAACAGGACAGGGTTAATCAGCCCCAGCATTTT	CASSEQDRVNQPQHF
TRBV7-2	-	TRBD1	TRBJ1-3	TGTGCCAGCAGCCGCTGGGACAGGGGGGGAAACACCATATATTTT	CASSRWDRGGNTIYF
TRBV30	few	TRBD1	TRBJ1-5	TGTGCCTGGAGTGTTCCAGGGCCAGGGGGGGACCAGCCCCAGCATTTT	CAWSVPGPGGDQPQHF
TRBV10-1	few	-	TRBJ2-3	TGCGCCAGCAGTAAAGGAGGGAGTGCATATACGCAGTATTTT	CASSKGGSAYTQYF
TRBV29-1	few	-	TRBJ1-5	TGCAGCCCCCTCAGACACTACAATCAGCCCCAGCATTTT	CSPLRHYNQPQHF
TRBV19	few	-	TRBJ1-2	TGTGCCAGTAGTATTAGGTCCCCTACTTCGAACAGGTTTGGCTACACCTTC	CASSIRSPTSNRFGYTF
TRBV11-3	few	-	TRBJ2-3	TGTGCCAGCAGCTTAGGTCGCAGGGAGAACGCAGATACGCAGTATTTT	CASSLGRRENADTQYF
TRBV11-3	-	-	TRBJ1-3	TGTGCCAGCAGCCCCCGGACAACCGGAAACACCATATATTTT	CASSPRTTGNTIYF
TRBV11-1	-	-	TRBJ1-1	TGTGCCAGCAGCTGGGGACGGTTGAACACTGAAGCTTTCTTT	CASSWGRLNTEAFF
TRBV6-1	-	TRBD1	TRBJ2-1	TGTGCCAGCAGTCAACAGGGGAATGAGCAGTTCTTC	CASSQQGNEQFF
TRBV5-5	-	TRBD1	TRBJ1-6	TGTGCCAGCAGCTTGGCAGGGGGCAATTCACCCCTCCACTTT	CASSLAGGNSPLHF
TRBV11-3	-	-	TRBJ2-6	TGTGCCAGCAAGAAGGACAGCATTAGGACTGGGGCCAACGTCCTGACTTTC	CASKKDSIRTGANVLTF
TRBV5-8	few	-	TRBJ1-2	TGTGCCAGCAGCTGGGACCGCGCTAACTATGGCTACACCTTC	CASSWDRANYGYTF
TRBV11-3	-	TRBD1	TRBJ2-3	TGTGCCAGCAGAATAACAGGGGCGTTTGTGGCAGATACGCAGTATTTT	CASRITGAFVADTQYF
TRBV5-4	-	-	TRBJ2-7	TGTGCCAGCAGCTCCTTCGGGGGAAACGAGCAGTACTTC	CASSSFGGNEQYF
TRBV5-1	-	-	TRBJ1-5	TGCGCCAGCAGCTTGGGGACAGGCAATCAGCCCCAGCATTTT	CASSLGTGNQPQHF
TRBV28	few	TRBD1	TRBJ2-5	TGTGCCAGCCATCGACAGGGGCAAGAGACCCAGTACTTC	CASHRQGQETQYF
TRBV7-2	-	-	TRBJ2-1	TGTGCCAGCAGCCCAGAGCAGAGCTCCTACAATGAGCAGTTCTTC	CASSPEQSSYNEQFF
TRBV15	-	-	TRBJ2-1	TGTGCCACCAGCAGAGAGGGCCCAATAGCGACCATGGAGCAGTTCTTC	CATSREGPIATMEQFF
TRBV29-1	few	TRBD1	TRBJ1-2	TGCAGCGTTGATACCGGGACAGGGGCTGGCTACACCTTC	CSVDTGTGAGYTF
TRBV7-3	few	-	TRBJ1-1	TGTGCCAGCAGCTTACGGAAAGTGTTAATTGGCACTGAAGCTTTCTTT	CASSLRKVLIGTEAFF
TRBV6-2/TRBV6-3	-	-	TRBJ1-2	TGTGCCAGCAGCGACGGTCCCCTCTATGGCTACACCTTC	CASSDGPLYGYTF
TRBV5-4	few	-	TRBJ1-2	TGTGCCAGCAGCTTGGACGGGGTCGATGGCTACACCTTC	CASSLDGVDGYTF
TRBV19	-	-	TRBJ1-5	TGTGCCACGCGCCACCTAGGGGATCAGCCCCAGCATTTT	CATRHLGDQPQHF
TRBV20-1	few	TRBD1	TRBJ2-3	TGCAGTGCAACAGGGGTTTTAGATACGCAGTATTTT	CSATGVLDTQYF
TRBV6-1	-	TRBD1	TRBJ1-6	TGTGCCAGCAGTGGCTACACAGGGGGTGGTTCACCCCTCCACTTT	CASSGYTGGGSPLHF
TRBV20-1	-	-	TRBJ1-2	TGCAGTGCTATAAGGTCCTCTTATGGCTACACCTTC	CSAIRSSYGYTF
TRBV27	medium-sized	TRBD1	TRBJ1-5	TGTGCCAGCAGGGGACAGCTAAATCAGCCCCAGCATTTT	CASRGQLNQPQHF